This T cell receptor beta chain was identified in a study of blood T cell repertoires in COVID-19. The overall study: The study drew acute and convalescent COVID-19 samples from the United States, Italy and Spain.

Germline CDR1 is MDHEN and CDR2 is SYDVKM. The CDR3 consists of 16 residues. V shed 3 bases, J shed 2 bases, and the junction held 4 bases outside the gene matches. As originally analysed: Reference gene primer amplification yielded estimated nucleated cell counts. The method was immunoSEQ multiplex PCR; TCRdb's version includes in-frame clones alone and lacks a portion of them. The V and J calls and clone size are taken from that table; D and trimming were inferred from the DNA. The sample holds approximately 110,000 clones, roughly 74% seen once. The chain combines TRBV28 with TRBJ2-7; 13 nucleotides line up with TRBD2. The clonotype comes from a man older than 75 with COVID-19, enrolled during active disease. The specimen was peripheral blood. CDR3 DNA: TGTGCCAGCAGTTTCACCGGGACTAGCGGGACCTACGAGCAGTACTTC. It encodes CASSFTGTSGTYEQYF.